The clone carrying this T cell receptor (beta chain) was observed a single time. The sample belongs to a study of blood T cell repertoires in COVID-19. Assay used: immunoSEQ multiplex PCR; TCRdb lists only in-frame clones, some missing. The data show 230,000 or so clones, 88% seen once. The CDR3 loop spans 12 amino acids. Trimming removed 4 bases from V and 8 bases from J, with 10 bases in between. Per germline, CDR1 LGHDT and CDR2 YNNKEL (reference sequence). Sequenced input: PBMCs or T cells enriched from blood (not recorded which). This TCR was recovered from a woman aged 25 to 39 who had recovered from COVID-19. This chain uses TRBV3-1 (or the pseudogene TRBV3-2) with TRBJ2-3, with a weak D call TRBD2 (6 bases). The CDR3 sequence is CASSRDSPTQYF. Here the CDR3 DNA reads TGTGCCAGCAGCCGGGACTCTCCTACGCAGTATTTT.